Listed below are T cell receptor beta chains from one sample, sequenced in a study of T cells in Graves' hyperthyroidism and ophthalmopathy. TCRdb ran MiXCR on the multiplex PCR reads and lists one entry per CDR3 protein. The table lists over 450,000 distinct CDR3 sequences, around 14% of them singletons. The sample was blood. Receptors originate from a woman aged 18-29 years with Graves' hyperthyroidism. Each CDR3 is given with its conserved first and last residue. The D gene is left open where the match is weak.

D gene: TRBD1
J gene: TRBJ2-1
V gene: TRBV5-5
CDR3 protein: CASSLWDRDLNEQFF

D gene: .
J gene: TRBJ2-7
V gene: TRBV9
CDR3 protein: CASSITGMGFYEQYF

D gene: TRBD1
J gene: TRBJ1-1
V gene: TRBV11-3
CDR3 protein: CASSLAPGQVNTEAFF

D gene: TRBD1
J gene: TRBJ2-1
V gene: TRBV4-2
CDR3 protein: CASSQPGQGGLGQFF

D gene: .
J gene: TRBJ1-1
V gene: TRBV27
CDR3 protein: CASSLRRVGTEAFF

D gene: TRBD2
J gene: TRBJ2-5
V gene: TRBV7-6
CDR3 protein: CASSLQRGVKETQYF

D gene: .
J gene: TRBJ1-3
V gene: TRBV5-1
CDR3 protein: CASSTTGQLAGNTIYF

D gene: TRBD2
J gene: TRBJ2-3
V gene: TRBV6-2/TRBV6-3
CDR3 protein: CASSPRGLAGVADTQYF

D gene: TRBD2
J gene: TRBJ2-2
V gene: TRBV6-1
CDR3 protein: CASSELAVGELFF

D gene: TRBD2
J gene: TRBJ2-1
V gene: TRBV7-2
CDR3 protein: CASSFRVRLAGGPNEQFF

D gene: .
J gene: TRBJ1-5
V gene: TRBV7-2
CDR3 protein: CASSLVQGRGQPQHF

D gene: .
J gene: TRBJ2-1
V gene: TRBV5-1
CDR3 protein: CASSLVGTSNEQFF

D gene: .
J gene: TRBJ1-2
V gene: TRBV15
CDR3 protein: CATSRKEGGYGYTF

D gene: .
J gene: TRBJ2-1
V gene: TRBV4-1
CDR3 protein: CASSLDHRRQFF

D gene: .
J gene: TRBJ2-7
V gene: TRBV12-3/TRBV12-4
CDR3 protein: CASRREYEQYF

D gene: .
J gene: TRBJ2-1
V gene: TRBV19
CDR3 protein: CATEYNEQFF

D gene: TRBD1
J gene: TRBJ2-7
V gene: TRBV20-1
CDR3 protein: CSARSPARTGAYEQYF

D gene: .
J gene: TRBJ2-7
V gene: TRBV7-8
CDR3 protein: CASSLYHFYEQYF

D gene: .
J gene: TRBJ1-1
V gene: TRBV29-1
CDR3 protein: CSATGLNTEAFF

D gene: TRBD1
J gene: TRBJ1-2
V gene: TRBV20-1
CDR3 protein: CSARDPAKGAIGHGYTF

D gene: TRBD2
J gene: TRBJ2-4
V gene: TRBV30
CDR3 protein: CAWSRGVAGGGENIQYF

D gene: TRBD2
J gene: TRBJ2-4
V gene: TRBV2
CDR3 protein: CASSEESPTSGRVSRLAKNIQYF

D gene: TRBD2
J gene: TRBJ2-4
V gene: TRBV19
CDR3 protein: CASSPVKGTSGTAKNIQYF

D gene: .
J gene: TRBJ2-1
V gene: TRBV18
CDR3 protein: CASWTGTDVSYNEQFF

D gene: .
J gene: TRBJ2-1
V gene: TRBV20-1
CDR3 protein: CSASTLGKANSYNEQFF

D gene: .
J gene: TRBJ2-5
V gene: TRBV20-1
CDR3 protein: CSAEGETQYF

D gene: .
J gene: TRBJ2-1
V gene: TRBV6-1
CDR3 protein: CASSRPPGKAYNEQFF

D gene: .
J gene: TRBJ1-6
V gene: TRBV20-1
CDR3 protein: CSARDPGTYNSPLHF

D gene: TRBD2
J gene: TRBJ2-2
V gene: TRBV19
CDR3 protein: CASSIGWRTSDRTGELFF

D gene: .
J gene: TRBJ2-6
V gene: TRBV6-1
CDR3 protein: CASSAAGANVLTF

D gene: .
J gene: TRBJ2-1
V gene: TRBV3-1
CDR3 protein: CASSGGLISYNEQFF

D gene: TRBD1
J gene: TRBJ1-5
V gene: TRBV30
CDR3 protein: CAWSPDRGSQPQHF

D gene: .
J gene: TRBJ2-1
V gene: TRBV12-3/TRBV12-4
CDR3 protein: CASKIAVNSYNEQFF

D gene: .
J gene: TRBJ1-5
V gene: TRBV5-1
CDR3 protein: CASSLRGGLGQPQHF

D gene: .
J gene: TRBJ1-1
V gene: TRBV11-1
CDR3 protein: CASVPSGVFTEAFF

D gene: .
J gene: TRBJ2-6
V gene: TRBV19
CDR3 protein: CASSLLLNSGANVLTF

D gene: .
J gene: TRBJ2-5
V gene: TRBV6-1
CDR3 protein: CASSEAGAIGETQYF

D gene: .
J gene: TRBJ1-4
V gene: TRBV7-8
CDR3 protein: CASSLAGREKLFF

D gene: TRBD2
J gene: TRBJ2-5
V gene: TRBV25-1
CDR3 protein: CASSGTAGGRGALQETQYF

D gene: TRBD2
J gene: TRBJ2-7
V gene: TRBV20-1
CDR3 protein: CSAGGGLAGVDEQYF

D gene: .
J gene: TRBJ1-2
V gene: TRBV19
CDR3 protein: CASRTTGFNYGYTF

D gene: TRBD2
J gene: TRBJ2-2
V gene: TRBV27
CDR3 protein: CASSHPTSGRPNTGELFF

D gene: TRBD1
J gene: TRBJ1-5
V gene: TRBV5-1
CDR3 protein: CASSPAPRGQLNQPQHF

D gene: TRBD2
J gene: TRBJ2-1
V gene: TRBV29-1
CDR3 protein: CSVDEREGSYNEQFF

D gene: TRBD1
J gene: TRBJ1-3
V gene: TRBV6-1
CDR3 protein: CASSRQGGFSGNTIYF

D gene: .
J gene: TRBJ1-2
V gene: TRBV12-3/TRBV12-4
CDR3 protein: CGVYGYGYTF

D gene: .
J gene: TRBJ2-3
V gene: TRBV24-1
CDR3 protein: CATSGGDPGSTDTQYF

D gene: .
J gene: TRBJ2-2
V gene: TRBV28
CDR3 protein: CASRLEGGGRTGELFF

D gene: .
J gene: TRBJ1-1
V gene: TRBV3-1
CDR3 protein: CASSQVEATEAFF

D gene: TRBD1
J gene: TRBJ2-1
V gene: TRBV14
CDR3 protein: CASSRGQGASHYNEQFF